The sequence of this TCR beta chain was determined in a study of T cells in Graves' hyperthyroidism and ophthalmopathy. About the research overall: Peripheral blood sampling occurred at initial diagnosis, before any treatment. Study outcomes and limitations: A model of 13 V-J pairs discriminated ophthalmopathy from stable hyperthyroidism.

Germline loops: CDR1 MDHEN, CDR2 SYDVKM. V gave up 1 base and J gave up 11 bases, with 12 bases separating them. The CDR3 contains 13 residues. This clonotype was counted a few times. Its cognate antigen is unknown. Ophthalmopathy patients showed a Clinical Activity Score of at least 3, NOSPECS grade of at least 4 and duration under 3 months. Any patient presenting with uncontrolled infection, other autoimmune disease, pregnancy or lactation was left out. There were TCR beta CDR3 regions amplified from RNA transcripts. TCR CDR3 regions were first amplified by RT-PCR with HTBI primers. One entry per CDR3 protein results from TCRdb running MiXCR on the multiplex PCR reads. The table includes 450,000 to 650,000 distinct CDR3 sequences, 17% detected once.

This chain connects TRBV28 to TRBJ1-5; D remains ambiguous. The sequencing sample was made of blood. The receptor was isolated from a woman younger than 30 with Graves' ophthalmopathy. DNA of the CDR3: TGTGCCAGCAGTTTATCCCTTAGAGGAGCCCAGCATTTT. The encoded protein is CASSLSLRGAQHF. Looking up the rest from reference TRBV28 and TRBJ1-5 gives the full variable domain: DVKVTQSSRYLVKRTGEKVFLECVQDMDHENMFWYRQDPGLGLRLIYFSYDVKMKEKGDIPEGYSVSREKKERFSLILESASTNQTSMYLCASSLSLRGAQHFGDGTRLSIL.